This TCR beta chain was captured by sequencing in a study of beta chain features in type 1 diabetes. The CDR3 has 16 residues. Germline V gives CDR1 KGHSH, CDR2 LQKENI. With 3 bases removed from V and 6 bases from J, the gap between germline ends came to 18 bases. Expressed TCRB transcripts were sequenced after all isolated RNA was converted to cDNA. The protocol was immunoSEQ multiplex PCR, while the TCRdb copy is restricted to in-frame clones and leaves out a portion. Among 140,000 or so clones listed, about a tenth were seen once. Input material: central memory CD4+ T cells from blood. This clonotype was obtained from a man aged 18 to 29 in good health. V is TRBV18 and J is TRBJ1-5; D remains ambiguous. The CDR3 DNA sequence: TGTGCCAGCTCACCGTATCAGGTCTCCCAATTTCAGCCCCAGCATTTT. This encodes CASSPYQVSQFQPQHF.